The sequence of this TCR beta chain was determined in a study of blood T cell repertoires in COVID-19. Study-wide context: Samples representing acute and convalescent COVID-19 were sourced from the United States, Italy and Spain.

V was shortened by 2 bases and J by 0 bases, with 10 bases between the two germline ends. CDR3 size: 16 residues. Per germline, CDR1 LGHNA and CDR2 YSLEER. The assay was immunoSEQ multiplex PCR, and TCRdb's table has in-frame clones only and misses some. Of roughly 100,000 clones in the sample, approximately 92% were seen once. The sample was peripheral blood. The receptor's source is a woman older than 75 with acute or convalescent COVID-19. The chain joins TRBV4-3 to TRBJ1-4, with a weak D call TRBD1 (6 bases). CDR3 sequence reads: CASSQFAGATNEKLFF. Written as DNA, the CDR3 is TGCGCCAGCAGCCAATTTGCAGGGGCAACTAATGAAAAACTGTTTTTT.